The 20 T cell receptor beta chains presented below share a single source sample, sequenced in a study of T cell responses to AZD1222 COVID-19 vaccine. Sequencing was performed with immunoSEQ multiplex PCR; in TCRdb, only in-frame clones are kept and a portion is missing. The sample holds approximately 120,000 clones, 87% seen once. The specimen comprised peripheral blood, sampled 28 days after the second AZD1222 dose. The receptors here all came from an adult who received the AZD1222 COVID-19 vaccine.

This chain joins TRBV11-3 and TRBJ2-2; possibly TRBD2 for D (5 bases). Germline CDR1 reads SGHNT; CDR2 reads YENEEA. The CDR3 totals 16 residues. The germline V and J ends were trimmed by 2 bases and 7 bases, with 17 bases remaining between them. CDR3 nucleotide sequence: TGTGCCAGCAGCTTACCCATGGGCGAGGGCGGCGGGGAGCTGTTTTTT. This sequence encodes CASSLPMGEGGGELFF.

This clone appeared a few times. J is TRBJ1-2 and V is TRBV7-2; tentative D call: TRBD1 (5 bases). The CDR3 length is 14 residues. The germline V gene has CDR1 SGHTA and CDR2 FQGNSA. V was shortened by 3 bases and J by 5 bases, with 13 bases between the two germline ends. The CDR3 protein is CASSLRGGPYGYTF. Written as DNA, the CDR3 is TGTGCCAGCAGCTTGAGGGGAGGTCCATATGGCTACACCTTC.

The rearrangement links TRBV5-1 to TRBJ1-6; D gene ambiguous. Germline loops: CDR1 SGHRS, CDR2 YFSETQ. There are 15 residues in the CDR3. V gave up 0 bases and J gave up 8 bases, with 12 bases separating them. The CDR3 DNA reads as TGCGCCAGCAGCTTGGATGGAGGTCGGGATTCACCCCTCCACTTT. It is translated as CASSLDGGRDSPLHF.

The table lists this clone with a few counts. The chain carries TRBV5-5 and TRBJ1-1, with 8 positions matching TRBD1. The CDR3 is made up of 17 amino acids. J lost 1 base, V lost 3 bases, and 11 bases had no gene match. Looked up from germline, CDR1 is SGHKS and CDR2 is YYEKEE (reference sequence). The CDR3 spells CASSWTGFGTQNTEAFF. For the CDR3, the DNA is TGTGCCAGCAGCTGGACAGGGTTTGGGACGCAGAACACTGAAGCTTTCTTT.

This chain uses TRBV4-3 with TRBJ1-5; D may be TRBD1 (6 bases). The length of the CDR3 is 16 residues. V lost 4 bases to trimming and J lost 4 bases, with 17 bases between them. Germline lookup yields CDR1 LGHNA and CDR2 YSLEER. This chain's CDR3 is CASSPTDGGLNQPQHF. The CDR3 DNA sequence: TGCGCCAGCAGCCCGACCGACGGGGGGCTTAATCAGCCCCAGCATTTT.

J is TRBJ1-6 and V is TRBV7-9; D call uncertain. Trimming stripped 1 base from V and 4 bases from J, with 11 bases between. Germline CDR1 is SEHNR and CDR2 is FQNEAQ (reference sequence). The CDR3 loop spans 16 amino acids. As DNA, the CDR3 is TGTGCCAGCAGCTTAGGGACCGTGGCTTATAATTCACCCCTCCACTTT. Translation gives CASSLGTVAYNSPLHF. Full variable domain (outside the CDR3, taken from reference TRBV7-9 and TRBJ1-6): DTGVSQNPRHKITKRGQNVTFRCDPISEHNRLYWYRQTLGQGPEFLTYFQNEAQLEKSRLLSDRFSAERPKGSFSTLEIQRTEQGDSAMYLCASSLGTVAYNSPLHFGNGTRLTVT.

The chain is built from TRBV6-2 or TRBV6-3 and TRBJ1-1; a weak D match, TRBD1 (5 bases). CDR3 length: 14 residues. Looked up from germline, CDR1 is MNHEY and CDR2 is SVGEGT. V lost 1 base, J lost 5 bases, and 11 bases lay in between. The CDR3 coding sequence is TGTGCCAGCAGTTACTGGGGGGTTGGAACTGAAGCTTTCTTT. It specifies CASSYWGVGTEAFF.

The V and J genes are TRBV28 and TRBJ1-6; D is uncertain. This CDR3 is built from 14 residues. V was shortened by 4 bases and J by 9 bases, with 13 bases between the two germline ends. The germline V gene encodes CDR1 MDHEN and CDR2 SYDVKM. The CDR3 DNA sequence: TGTGCCAGCAGTTCCTCAATTGAGAGTTCACCCCTCCACTTT. It translates to CASSSSIESSPLHF.

DNA for the CDR3: TGTGCCAGCAGTCTCGGACAGGCTAGCTCCTACGAGCAGTACTTC. Its protein product is CASSLGQASSYEQYF. The chain carries TRBV27 and TRBJ2-7, with 7 bases identical to TRBD1. V lost 5 bases, J lost 0 bases, and 7 bases stayed unmatched. CDR1 and CDR2 from the germline V gene are MNHEY and SMNVEV (reference sequence). The CDR3 has 15 amino acids.

The count of this clone is one. V and J are TRBV11-3 and TRBJ2-1; perhaps TRBD2 as D (6 bases). Between the trimmed V and J ends, which lost 2 bases and 7 bases, there was a span of 12 bases. From germline, CDR1 is SGHNT and CDR2 YENEEA. This CDR3 region has 14 residues. CDR3 sequence (DNA): TGTGCCAGCAGCTTACCTGGACTATTGAATGAGCAGTTCTTC. Its protein product is CASSLPGLLNEQFF.

The V gene is TRBV2, the J gene TRBJ1-1; D remains unclear. The ends were cut back, 5 bases at V and 1 base at J, with 8 bases in the middle. CDR3 length: 13 residues. The germline V gene has CDR1 SNHLY and CDR2 FYNNEI. The CDR3: CASSPRGNTEAFF. The CDR3 DNA reads as TGTGCCAGCAGTCCCCGGGGGAACACTGAAGCTTTCTTT.

This clone showed up just a few times. V gene TRBV6-5 combines with J gene TRBJ1-2; unclear D gene. CDR3 length: 15 amino acids. V was cut by 7 bases and J by 4 bases, with 19 bases left in between. Germline assignment: CDR1 MNHEY and CDR2 SVGAGI. CDR3 in amino acids: CASNFRPGIGYGYTF. CDR3 in DNA: TGTGCCAGCAACTTCCGGCCGGGGATCGGCTATGGCTACACCTTC.

The genes are TRBV18 and TRBJ2-1; 7 positions agree with TRBD1. Germline loops: CDR1 KGHSH, CDR2 LQKENI. The CDR3 spans 14 residues. V dropped 0 bases and J dropped 8; count of bases not matched to a gene: 4. The CDR3 sequence: CASSPPAGGDEQFF. Here the CDR3 DNA reads TGTGCCAGCTCACCACCGGCAGGGGGAGATGAGCAGTTCTTC.

This sequence joins TRBV30 and TRBJ1-2, with D possibly TRBD1 on 6 matching bases. V was shortened by 2 bases and J by 8 bases, with 12 bases between the two germline ends. Germline CDR1 reads GTSNPN; CDR2 reads SVGIG (reference sequence). The CDR3 sequence is 12 residues long. CDR3 coding DNA: TGTGCCTGGAGTACAACAGGGACCGGCTACACCTTC. Its protein product is CAWSTTGTGYTF.

Note on this clone: Sequence at one end of the junction differs from germline and may be a read error. V is TRBV4-2 and J is TRBJ1-2; 9 bases are shared with TRBD1. The CDR3 has 16 residues. From germline, CDR1 is LGHNA and CDR2 YNFKEQ. CDR3 nucleotides: TGTGCCAGCAGCCAAGATCCCAATGTCCCGGGACAGGGTTGGAACTTC. The encoded protein is CASSQDPNVPGQGWNF.

J is TRBJ2-2 and V is TRBV4-3; 13 nucleotides align to TRBD2. V lost 4 bases, J lost 6 bases, and 14 bases stayed unmatched. The germline V gene encodes CDR1 LGHNA and CDR2 YSLEER. This CDR3 contains 19 residues. The CDR3 bases are TGCGCCAGCAGCCTCCTTTCCACTAGCGGGAGGGGAGCGGCCGGGGAGCTGTTTTTT. Encoded protein: CASSLLSTSGRGAAGELFF.

The V gene is TRBV7-8, the J gene TRBJ2-5, with 7 bases aligning to TRBD2. This CDR3 has 15 amino acids. Germline V gives CDR1 SGHVS, CDR2 FQNEAQ. The junction had 5 bases not matched to a gene; V was cut back by 1 base and J by 3 bases. In DNA, the CDR3 is TGTGCCAGCAGCTTAGTCCCCGGGACTAAAGAGACCCAGTACTTC. It encodes CASSLVPGTKETQYF.

The V call is TRBV4-3, the J call TRBJ2-7, with D perhaps TRBD2 (6 bases). V shed 4 bases and J shed 1 base, with 8 bases lying between them. The germline V gene encodes CDR1 LGHNA and CDR2 YSLEER. The length of the CDR3 is 13 residues. DNA of the CDR3: TGCGCCAGCAGCCTGGGACTTTCCTACGAGCAGTACTTC. Its translation is CASSLGLSYEQYF.

This clone is a singleton in its sample. The chain has TRBV7-9 and TRBJ2-7; TRBD2 is a possible D gene (6 bases). The CDR3 runs 14 residues. Germline assignment: CDR1 SEHNR and CDR2 FQNEAQ (reference sequence). V was pared by 5 bases and J by 5 bases, with 16 bases between. The CDR3 spells CASSPGLESNEQYF. CDR3 nucleotides: TGTGCCAGCAGCCCGGGACTGGAGTCCAACGAGCAGTACTTC. The full variable domain, rest sourced from reference TRBV7-9 and TRBJ2-7, is DTGVSQNPRHKITKRGQNVTFRCDPISEHNRLYWYRQTLGQGPEFLTYFQNEAQLEKSRLLSDRFSAERPKGSFSTLEIQRTEQGDSAMYLCASSPGLESNEQYFGPGTRLTVT.

J is TRBJ1-2 and V is TRBV7-2; D uncertain. From germline, CDR1 is SGHTA and CDR2 FQGNSA. The V end was cut by 0 bases, the J end by 2 bases, with 7 bases between. The CDR3 consists of 14 residues. For the CDR3, the DNA is TGTGCCAGCAGCTTAGCGCTAGTCAACTATGGCTACACCTTC. This codes for CASSLALVNYGYTF.